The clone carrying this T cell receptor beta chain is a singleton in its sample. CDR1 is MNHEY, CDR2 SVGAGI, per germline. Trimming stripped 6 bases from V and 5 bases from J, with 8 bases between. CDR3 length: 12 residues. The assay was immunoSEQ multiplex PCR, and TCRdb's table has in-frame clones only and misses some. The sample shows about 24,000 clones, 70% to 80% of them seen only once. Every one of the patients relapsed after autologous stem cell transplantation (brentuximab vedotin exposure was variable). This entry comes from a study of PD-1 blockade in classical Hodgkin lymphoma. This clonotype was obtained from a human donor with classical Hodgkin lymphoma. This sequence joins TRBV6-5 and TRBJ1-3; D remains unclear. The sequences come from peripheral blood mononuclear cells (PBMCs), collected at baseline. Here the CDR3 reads CASSRPRNTIYF. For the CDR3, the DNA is TGTGCCAGCAGCCGACCCCGAAACACCATATATTTT.